The T cell receptor beta chain under discussion was sequenced for a study of cytomegalovirus exposure and HLA in healthy donors. There are a few counts of this clone. The sample contains more than one DNA sequence encoding this CDR3. In germline, CDR1 is SGHNT, CDR2 YYREEE (reference sequence). The CDR3 extends over 15 amino acids. V was clipped by 0 bases and J by 2 bases, with 11 bases between them. The PCR was carried out with 60 Vbeta primers and 13 Jbeta primers. The data were produced by immunoSEQ multiplex PCR, yet TCRdb's version contains in-frame clones alone and is incomplete. The table has about 160,000 clones, roughly 85% seen once.

The rearrangement links TRBV5-4 to TRBJ2-5; D remains unclear. This sequence was found in a woman aged 45-65 years in good health and CMV-seropositive. The sequencing input was PBMCs. The CDR3 loop reads CASSLGGTNQETQYF. CDR3 nucleotides: TGTGCCAGCAGCTTGGGTGGTACAAATCAAGAGACCCAGTACTTC.